This T cell receptor (beta chain) was observed in a study of identical twins (dated by TCRdb to the mid-2010s). Describing the broader study: TCR alpha and beta repertoires from monozygotic twins, unrelated adults of various ages and cord blood were deep-sequenced to test whether fetal clonotypes persist. Replicate twin experiments were performed at different times using different library preparation protocols to rule out contamination. What the study reported, not specific to this receptor: Fewer insertions were carried by abundant cord blood beta clonotypes; a weaker similar trend was observed in young adult naive repertoires, while no such trend was observed in memory repertoires. Because the same donors could not be followed over many years, the conclusions depended on cross-sectional statistical analysis. Zero-insertion analyses could be partly confounded by invariant T cells such as MAIT and iNKT, although diverse VJ usage argued against such confounding for most clonotypes. Out-of-frame TCR alpha sharing in monozygotic twins was systematically underestimated by recombination models, whereas sharing between unrelated individuals was in agreement with the recombination models. Compared with coincidental sharing between unrelated individuals, out-of-frame TCR alpha sequences shared between twins showed an excess of sequences with low generation probability. The excess sharing between twins in beta out-of-frame sequences was weaker because fewer shared sequences reduced the signal-to-noise ratio.

Every donor was a healthy Caucasian. Three pairs of female monozygotic twins, all aged about 18 to 29 years, were included in the twin cohort. Positive isolation kits from Invitrogen were used to isolate CD4+ and CD8+ T cell populations. The library was prepared using 5' RACE. The sequencer listed for this sample is Illumina HiSeq 2000. A universal primer binding site was added through template switching, and the final cDNA carried a unique molecular identifier so that TCR cDNA molecules could be counted accurately. First-strand cDNA for TCR alpha and beta chains was synthesized from specific primers in the conserved constant-segment region. Each cDNA library was double barcoded, with a SMART-Mk sample barcode plus Illumina barcodes, to control for contamination. TruSeq adapter sequences along with Illumina sample barcodes were introduced in two successive PCR steps. The Illumina HiSeq platform was used with custom primers to sequence TCR alpha and beta cDNA libraries. The authors' pipeline ran thus. MiGEC was used to process raw reads and extract unique molecular identifiers, and MiXCR was used to find CDR3 positions. For each individual, recombination models were inferred using an EM algorithm with the repgenHMM and IGoR tools. The tcR package in R was used for shared clonotype analysis, with sharing normalized by the product of cloneset sizes. To study raw recombination free of thymic and clonal selection effects, out-of-frame nonproductive sequences were analyzed. In-frame beta chains were kept once TCRdb had trimmed the public reads at Q25 with fastp and called clones with MiXCR. Each CDR3 protein appears once, grouped with its most common genes and DNA. These V and J calls originate from TCRdb's pipeline instead of the authors' own analysis. The sample profile shows a few hundred thousand distinct CDR3 sequences; 8% to 9.5% of them were found once. Of the sample, roughly 6.8% is held by the ten largest clones.

V is cut by 7 bases and J by 0 bases, and the space between the germline ends is 7 bases. Taken from the germline V gene, the CDR1 and CDR2 loops are SQVTM and ANQGSEA. The CDR3 starts with the cysteine, ends with the phenylalanine, and has 13 residues. Solely the CDR3 DNA is kept, with 39 bases framed from the first base. This clonotype appeared many times. The antigen it binds to is not known. No base quality information exists; no much larger clone differs at one position. These data were also filed under a second study, of yellow fever vaccine responses in identical twins. The second study's authors report: The T cell response to vaccination in identical twins was reported by the authors to appear partly convergent and partly personalized. In the study, vaccine-responding T cell clones were precisely tracked in identical twins.

The sample taken for sequencing was CD8+ T cells sorted from blood. This sequence was found in a woman between 18 and 30 years old in good health. The chain links TRBV29-1 with TRBJ2-6; D gene: possibly TRBD1, on 5 matching bases. CDR3 reads: CSARDSGANVLTF. The nucleotide sequence is TGCAGCGCCAGGGACTCTGGGGCCAACGTCCTGACTTTC.